The rows below give T cell receptor beta chains drawn from one sample of a study of blood T cell repertoires in COVID-19. TCRdb's copy holds only in-frame clones and misses some; the assay was immunoSEQ multiplex PCR. The table has approximately 330,000 clones, just under 90% seen once. What was sequenced was PBMCs or T cells enriched from blood (not recorded which). These TCRs come from a woman aged 25 to 45 who had recovered from COVID-19. Both conserved end residues are trimmed from each CDR3.

len	v_gene	j_gene	CDR3aa
13	TRBV6-5	TRBJ1-2	ASRFSGQGFYGYT
15	TRBV27	TRBJ2-2	ASSLLLRGSGSGELF
13	TRBV6-5	TRBJ2-2	ASSYRFTRTGELF
11	TRBV10-3	TRBJ2-3	ATTEALTDTQY
10	TRBV10-1	TRBJ1-5	ASSVQGQPQH
13	TRBV23-1	TRBJ1-4	ASSQPGQGDEKLF
12	TRBV7-9	TRBJ2-3	ASSPRLATDTQY
13	TRBV19	TRBJ2-7	ASSTSGLSSYEQY
11	TRBV10-3	TRBJ1-4	AIGPSSGEKLF
14	TRBV27	TRBJ2-7	ASSYWGGSVSYEQY
14	TRBV7-2	TRBJ2-1	ASSLALAGGPNEQF
11	TRBV4-1	TRBJ2-7	ASSHGTNYEQY
12	TRBV6-5	TRBJ2-2	ASRRQGAAGELF
12	TRBV7-9	TRBJ2-1	ASSESSLRNEQF
16	TRBV5-5	TRBJ2-1	ASSSPLAGPMGYNEQF